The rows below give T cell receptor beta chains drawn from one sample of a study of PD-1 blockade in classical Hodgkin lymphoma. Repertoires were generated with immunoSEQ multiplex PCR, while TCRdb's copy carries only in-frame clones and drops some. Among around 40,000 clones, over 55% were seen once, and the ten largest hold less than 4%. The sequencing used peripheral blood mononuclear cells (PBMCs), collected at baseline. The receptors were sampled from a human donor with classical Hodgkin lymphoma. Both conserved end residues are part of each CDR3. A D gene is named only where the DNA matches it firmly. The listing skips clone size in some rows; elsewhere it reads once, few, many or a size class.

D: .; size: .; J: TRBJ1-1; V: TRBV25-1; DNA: TGTGCCAGCAGTTCGGGGGGCTGGAACACTGAAGCTTTCTTT; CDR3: CASSSGGWNTEAFF
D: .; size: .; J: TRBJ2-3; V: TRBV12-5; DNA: TGTGCTAGTGGACAAGGACTGGACACAGATACGCAGTATTTT; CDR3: CASGQGLDTDTQYF
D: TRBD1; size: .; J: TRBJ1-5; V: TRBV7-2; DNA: TGTGCCAGCAGCGCGAGGGACAGGGGGCGCAGGCAGCCCCAGCATTTT; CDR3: CASSARDRGRRQPQHF
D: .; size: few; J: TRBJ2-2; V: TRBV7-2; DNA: TGTGCCAGCAGCTGGACGGGCAACACCGGGGAGCTGTTTTTT; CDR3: CASSWTGNTGELFF
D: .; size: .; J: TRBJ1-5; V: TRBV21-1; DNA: TGTGCCAGCAGCCCATCGAGCGAAGGGAGGGGCAATCAGCCCCAGCATTTT; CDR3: CASSPSSEGRGNQPQHF
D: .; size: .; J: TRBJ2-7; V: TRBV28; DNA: TGTGCCAGCACCTGGAACAGGGTCGTCGACGAGCAGTACTTC; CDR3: CASTWNRVVDEQYF
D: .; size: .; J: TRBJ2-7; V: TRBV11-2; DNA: TGTGCCAGCAGCTTTCAGGATATGGTATCCTACGAGCAGTACTTC; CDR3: CASSFQDMVSYEQYF
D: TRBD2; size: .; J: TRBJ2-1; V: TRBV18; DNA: TGTGCCAGCTCACGAGCTAGCGGGAGCGTAACGGACAATGAGCAGTTCTTC; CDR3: CASSRASGSVTDNEQFF
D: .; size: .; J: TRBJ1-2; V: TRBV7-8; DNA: TGTGCCAGCAGCTTAGGACTTGCTAACTATGGCTACACCTTC; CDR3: CASSLGLANYGYTF
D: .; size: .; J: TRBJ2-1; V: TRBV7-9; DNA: TGTGCCAGCAGCATTAGTTCGGATGAGCAGTTCTTC; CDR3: CASSISSDEQFF
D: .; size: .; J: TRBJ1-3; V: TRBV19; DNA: TGTGCCAGTAGTATGTCGCTCTCTGGAAACACCATATATTTT; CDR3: CASSMSLSGNTIYF
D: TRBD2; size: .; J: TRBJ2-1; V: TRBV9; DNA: TGTGCCAGCAGCGATGGGACTAGCGGGACTCGAGACTACAATGAGCAGTTCTTC; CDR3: CASSDGTSGTRDYNEQFF
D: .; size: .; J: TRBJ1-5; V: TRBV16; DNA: TGTGCCAGCACAAGGTCCCACCAGGGGCGGAATCAGCCCCAGCATTTT; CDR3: CASTRSHQGRNQPQHF
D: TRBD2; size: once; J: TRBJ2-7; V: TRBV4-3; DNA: TGCGCCAGCAGCCAAGAGGGGCGGGGGAGCTCCTACGAGCAGTACTTC; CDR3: CASSQEGRGSSYEQYF
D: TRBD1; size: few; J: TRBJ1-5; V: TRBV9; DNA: TGTGCCAGCAGTGAGGGACAGGGAGGGTATCAGCCCCAGCATTTT; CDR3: CASSEGQGGYQPQHF
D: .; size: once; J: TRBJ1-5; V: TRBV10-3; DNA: TGTGCCATCAGTGGGGGGGAAGGTCAGCCCCAGCATTTT; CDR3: CAISGGEGQPQHF
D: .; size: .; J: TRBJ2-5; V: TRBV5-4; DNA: TGTGCCAGCAGCTTGAAGGACGTGACCCAGTACTTC; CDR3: CASSLKDVTQYF
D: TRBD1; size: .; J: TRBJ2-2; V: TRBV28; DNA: TGTGCCAGCAGCCTCACCCCGGGACAGGGTATCGGGGAGCTGTTTTTT; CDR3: CASSLTPGQGIGELFF
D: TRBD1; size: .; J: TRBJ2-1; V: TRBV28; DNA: TGTGCCAGCAGTTTCCTCAACCCCCGGGACAGGGAGTCCTACAATGAGCAGTTCTTC; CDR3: CASSFLNPRDRESYNEQFF
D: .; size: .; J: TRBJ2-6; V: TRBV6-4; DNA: TGTGCCAGCAGTGACTCTGGGGCCAACGTCCTGACTTTC; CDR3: CASSDSGANVLTF
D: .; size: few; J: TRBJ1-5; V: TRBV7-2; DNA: TGTGCCAGCAGCTTATTCTCTGGGGTTAATCAGCCCCAGCATTTT; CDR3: CASSLFSGVNQPQHF
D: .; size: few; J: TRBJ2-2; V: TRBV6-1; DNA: TGTGCCAGCTGGCGGGAGAACACCGGGGAGCTGTTTTTT; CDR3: CASWRENTGELFF
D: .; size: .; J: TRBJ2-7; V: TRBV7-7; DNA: TGTGCTAGCAGCATGGACGGGACTTCCTACGAGCAGTACTTC; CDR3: CASSMDGTSYEQYF
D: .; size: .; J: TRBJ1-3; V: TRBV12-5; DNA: TGTGCTAGCGCGTCCCCATTATCTGGAAACACCATATATTTT; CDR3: CASASPLSGNTIYF
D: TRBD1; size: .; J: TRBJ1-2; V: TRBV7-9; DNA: TGTGCCAGCAGCGCCGGGACAGGGAATCGACAGGGCTACACCTTC; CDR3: CASSAGTGNRQGYTF
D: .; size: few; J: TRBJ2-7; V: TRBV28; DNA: TGTGCCAGCAGTTTATTAGACCGACGGCAGTACTTC; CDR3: CASSLLDRRQYF
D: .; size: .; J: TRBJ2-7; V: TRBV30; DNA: TGTGCCTGGAGTCTAGGGCAGGCCCCTTACGAGCAGTACTTC; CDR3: CAWSLGQAPYEQYF
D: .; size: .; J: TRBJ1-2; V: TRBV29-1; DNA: TGCAGCGTTGAATTGGACGATTCCCCCTATGGCTACACCTTC; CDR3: CSVELDDSPYGYTF
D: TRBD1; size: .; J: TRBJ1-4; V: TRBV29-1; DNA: TGCAGCGTCAGAAACAGGGGAGGGTATGAAAAACTGTTTTTT; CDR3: CSVRNRGGYEKLFF
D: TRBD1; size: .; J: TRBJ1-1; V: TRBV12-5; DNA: TGTGCTAGTGGTTTGGTACTCGGACAGGTGAACACTGAAGCTTTCTTT; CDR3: CASGLVLGQVNTEAFF
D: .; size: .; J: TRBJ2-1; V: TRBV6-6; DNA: TGTGCCAGCACCCGAATGATTTCCGTCCTCTACAATGAGCAGTTCTTC; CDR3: CASTRMISVLYNEQFF
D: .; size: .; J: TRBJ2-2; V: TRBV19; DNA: TGTGCCAGTAGTATTCTCTACACCGGGGAGCTGTTTTTT; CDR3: CASSILYTGELFF
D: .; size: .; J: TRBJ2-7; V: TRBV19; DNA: TGTGCCAGTAGTATAGGATACAGGGCACTCTACGAGCAGTACTTC; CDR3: CASSIGYRALYEQYF
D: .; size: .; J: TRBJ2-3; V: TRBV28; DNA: TGTGCCAGCTACGGGATAAAGAGAGATACGCAGTATTTT; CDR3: CASYGIKRDTQYF
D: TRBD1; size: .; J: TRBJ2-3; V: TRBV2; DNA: TGTGCCAGCAGTGGTATTGGGACAGGGGACACAGATACGCAGTATTTT; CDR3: CASSGIGTGDTDTQYF
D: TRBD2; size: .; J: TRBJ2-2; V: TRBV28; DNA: TGTGCCAGCTCCCTTAACGGTAGGACTAGCGTAACCGGGGAGCTGTTTTTT; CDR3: CASSLNGRTSVTGELFF
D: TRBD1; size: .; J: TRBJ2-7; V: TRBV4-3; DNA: TGCGCCAGCAGCCACCACCGACAGGGGTACGAGCAGTACTTC; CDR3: CASSHHRQGYEQYF
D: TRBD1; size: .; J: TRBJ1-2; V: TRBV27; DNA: TGTGCCAGCAGTTGGGGACAGGGTTATGGCTACACCTTC; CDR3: CASSWGQGYGYTF
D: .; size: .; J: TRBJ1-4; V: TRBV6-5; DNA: TGTGCCAGCAGCCCGTCCGGGACCCGGGATGAAAAACTGTTTTTT; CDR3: CASSPSGTRDEKLFF
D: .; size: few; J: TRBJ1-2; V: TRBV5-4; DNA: TGTGCCAGCAGCGGGGGGGTGGTTGGCTACACCTTC; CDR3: CASSGGVVGYTF
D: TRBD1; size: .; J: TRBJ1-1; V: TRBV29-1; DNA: TGCAGCGTTGGGACAGGGGGCGCCGGAACTGAAGCTTTCTTT; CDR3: CSVGTGGAGTEAFF
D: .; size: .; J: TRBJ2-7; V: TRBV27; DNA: TGTGCCAGCAGGGCGCAGCTCCGAAGCTCCTACGAGCAGTACTTC; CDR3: CASRAQLRSSYEQYF
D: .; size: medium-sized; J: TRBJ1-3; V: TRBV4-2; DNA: TGTGCCAGCAGCCAAGATCACACGGGGTCTGGAAACACCATATATTTT; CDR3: CASSQDHTGSGNTIYF
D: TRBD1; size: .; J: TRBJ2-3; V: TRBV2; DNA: TGTGCCAGCAGTCCTGGACAGGGGAACACAGATACGCAGTATTTT; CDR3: CASSPGQGNTDTQYF
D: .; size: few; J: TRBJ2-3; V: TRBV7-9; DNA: TGTGCCAGCAGCCCGGTGGGAGATACGCAGTATTTT; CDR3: CASSPVGDTQYF
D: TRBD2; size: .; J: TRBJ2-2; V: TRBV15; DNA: TGTGCCACCAGCCGTCTAGCGGGAGCCGGGGAGCTGTTTTTT; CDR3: CATSRLAGAGELFF
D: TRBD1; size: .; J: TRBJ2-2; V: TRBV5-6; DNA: TGTGCCAGCAGACCGGGACAGGGGTCGGCCGGGGAGCTGTTTTTT; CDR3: CASRPGQGSAGELFF
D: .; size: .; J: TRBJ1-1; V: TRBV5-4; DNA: TGTGCCAGCAGGCTAACAGGGAACACTGAAGCTTTCTTT; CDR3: CASRLTGNTEAFF
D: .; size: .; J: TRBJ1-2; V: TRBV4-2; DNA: TGTGCCAGCAGCCAAGGGGTCGAGGCCTATGGCTACACCTTC; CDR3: CASSQGVEAYGYTF